This is a list of T cell receptor beta chains from one sample in a study of cytomegalovirus exposure and HLA in healthy donors. Sequenced by immunoSEQ multiplex PCR; TCRdb stores in-frame clones only, minus some. The repertoire holds 170,000 or so clones, with approximately 80% as singletons. Sequenced input: PBMCs. The receptors originated from a boy aged 5-17 years in good health and CMV-seronegative. CDR3s include the opening cysteine and the closing phenylalanine or tryptophan.

>TRBV19|TRBJ2-2
CASSLGAISSGELFF
>TRBV30|TRBJ1-2
CAWSAGTGDGYTF
>TRBV25-1|TRBJ1-1
CATRPENTEAFF
>TRBV15|TRBJ1-5
CATSRDAGGGQPQHF
>TRBV19|TRBJ2-2
CASTRGEAGELFF
>TRBV5-6|TRBJ1-5
CASSLEGGLQPQHF
>TRBV30|TRBJ2-7
CAWTLGAGIDEQYF
>TRBV29-1|TRBJ1-2
CSVEIGDRVGGYTF
>TRBV4-2|TRBJ2-7
CASSQEYVGQGNEQYF
>TRBV25-1|TRBJ1-2
CASSDGTVYYGYTF
>TRBV18|TRBJ1-2
CASSPGTGGYGYTF
>TRBV6-1|TRBJ1-5
CASSEGWTGGQPQHF
>TRBV9|TRBJ2-7
CASSPGTGSTEQYF
>TRBV10-3|TRBJ1-2
CAISETGQGTTIYGYTF
>TRBV9|TRBJ2-1
CASSGGTSGNEQFF
>TRBV11-1|TRBJ2-1
CASSFGLGLTNGQFF
>TRBV7-7|TRBJ2-2
CASSSDLNTGELFF
>TRBV5-4|TRBJ1-1
CASSLTGGGNTEAFF
>TRBV7-8|TRBJ2-5
CASSRTEKETQYF
>TRBV19|TRBJ1-3
CASSRGGGNTIYF
>TRBV4-2|TRBJ1-5
CASSQEDRGLGQPQHF
>TRBV6-6|TRBJ1-1
CASGRNTEAFF
>TRBV5-8|TRBJ1-2
CASSFEPYFDNYGYTF
>TRBV15|TRBJ2-5
CATSLRLAGGAHQETQYF
>TRBV18|TRBJ2-2
CASSRTPLADTGELFF
>TRBV2|TRBJ1-1
CASRGQKATTEAFF
>TRBV10-3|TRBJ1-4
CAISDPGGSSEKLFF
>TRBV11-2|TRBJ1-5
CASSVGGQPQHF
>TRBV11-2|TRBJ1-2
CASSSLLGAGYGYTF
>TRBV27|TRBJ1-3
CASSLSVSGNTIYF
>TRBV6-5|TRBJ1-2
CASTYTSGDYGYTF
>TRBV30|TRBJ2-7
CALRNRAEQYF
>TRBV4-3|TRBJ2-1
CASSQVLTATGYNEQFF
>TRBV12-5|TRBJ2-5
CASGPGQGQETQYF
>TRBV19|TRBJ1-3
CASRRDGGNTIYF
>TRBV14|TRBJ1-4
CASSQERKGDGEKLFF
>TRBV5-4|TRBJ2-3
CASSPRGLTDTQYF
>TRBV4-1|TRBJ1-3
CASSQDPGGPSGNTIYF
>TRBV9|TRBJ2-7
CASSVGGDEQYF
>TRBV5-6|TRBJ1-5
CASSRANLPQPQHF
>TRBV6-1|TRBJ2-5
CASSESASGGSQYF
>TRBV19|TRBJ1-1
CASSMGGRMNTEAFF
>TRBV11-3|TRBJ2-5
CASSHSETQYF
>TRBV19|TRBJ1-1
CASSIDQGNMNTEAFF
>TRBV2|TRBJ2-2
CASKGTSSSTGELFF
>TRBV30|TRBJ2-2
CAWTFGLAGGVGELFF
>TRBV7-2|TRBJ1-5
CASSFLDQPQHF
>TRBV29-1|TRBJ2-5
CCTKSEIGETQYF
>TRBV6-1|TRBJ2-1
CASGYSTSGNEQFF
>TRBV29-1|TRBJ2-5
CSAGEGGSQETQYF
>TRBV5-1|TRBJ1-2
CASSSPGTGLYGYTF
>TRBV20-1|TRBJ1-2
CSANSYGYTF
>TRBV6-1|TRBJ1-4
CASLRRASEKLFF
>TRBV7-3|TRBJ1-1
CASSLAWTGGNTEAFF
>TRBV5-1|TRBJ2-1
CASSVGTSAYNEQFF
>TRBV5-4|TRBJ1-2
CASSSGTGEANYGYTF